Following are 5 T cell receptor beta chains from one sample sequenced in a study of OX40 agonist ivuxolimab in advanced cancers. TCRdb's copy holds only in-frame clones and misses some; the assay was immunoSEQ multiplex PCR. Among about 100,000 clones, approximately 89% were seen once, and the ten largest hold about 0.17%. Source: CD4+ or CD8+ T cells sorted from blood, taken in a trial of the OX40 agonist ivuxolimab. The receptors were sampled from an adult with an advanced solid tumor such as melanoma, head and neck, liver or kidney cancer.

This chain uses TRBV5-1 with TRBJ2-3, with TRBD2 matching 16 bases. Germline CDR1 is SGHRS and CDR2 is YFSETQ. The V segment lost 5 bases and the J segment 10 bases; nucleotides outside the gene matches: 10. The CDR3 runs to 16 residues. CDR3: CASRVGTSGRAKAQYF. CDR3 coding DNA: TGCGCCAGCAGGGTGGGGACTAGCGGGAGGGCCAAGGCGCAGTATTTT.

V gene TRBV5-1 combines with J gene TRBJ2-5; 7 bases fit TRBD2. This CDR3 spans 14 amino acids. CDR1 is SGHRS, CDR2 YFSETQ, per germline. The J segment lost 6 bases and the V segment lost 2 bases, leaving 7 bases of the junction unmatched. The CDR3 loop reads CASSFPGGQQTQYF. In DNA form, the CDR3 reads TGCGCCAGCAGCTTTCCGGGGGGTCAACAGACCCAGTACTTC.

The chain employs TRBV5-5 and TRBJ2-1; D assignment may be TRBD1 or TRBD2 (5 bases each). Trimming removed 5 bases from V and 9 bases from J, with 9 bases in between. Germline V CDR1 and CDR2: SGHKS, YYEKEE (reference sequence). The CDR3 loop spans 11 amino acids. This CDR3 reads CASSWDREQFF. CDR3 in DNA: TGTGCCAGCAGTTGGGACCGTGAGCAGTTCTTC.

The chain couples TRBV5-1 to TRBJ1-3, with a tentative D call TRBD1 (5 bases). Germline-derived CDR1 and CDR2 are SGHRS and YFSETQ. The CDR3 is 16 amino acids. Trimming shortened V by 1 base and J by 0 bases, and 11 bases separated the two germline ends. CDR3 residues: CASSLSGRVSGNTIYF. DNA of the CDR3: TGCGCCAGCAGCTTGAGCGGCAGGGTCTCTGGAAACACCATATATTTT.

This chain joins TRBV27 and TRBJ1-3; maybe TRBD1 (5 bases). Germline V gives CDR1 MNHEY, CDR2 SMNVEV (reference sequence). The germline V and J ends were trimmed by 5 bases and 0 bases, with 17 bases remaining between them. The CDR3 spans 17 residues. The CDR3 protein is CASSLRGVQGSGNTIYF. DNA of the CDR3: TGTGCCAGCAGTCTCCGTGGGGTGCAGGGCTCTGGAAACACCATATATTTT.